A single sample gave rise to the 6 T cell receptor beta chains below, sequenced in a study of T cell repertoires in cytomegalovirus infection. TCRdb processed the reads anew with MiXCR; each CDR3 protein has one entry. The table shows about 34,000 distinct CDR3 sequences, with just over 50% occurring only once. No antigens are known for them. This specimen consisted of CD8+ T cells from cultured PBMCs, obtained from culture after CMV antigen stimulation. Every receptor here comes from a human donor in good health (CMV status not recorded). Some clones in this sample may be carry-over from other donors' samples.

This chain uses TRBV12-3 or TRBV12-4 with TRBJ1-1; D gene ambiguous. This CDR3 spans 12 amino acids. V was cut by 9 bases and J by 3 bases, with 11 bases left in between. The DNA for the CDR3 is TGTGCCAGTTACAGTATATACACTGAAGCTTTCTTT. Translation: CASYSIYTEAFF.

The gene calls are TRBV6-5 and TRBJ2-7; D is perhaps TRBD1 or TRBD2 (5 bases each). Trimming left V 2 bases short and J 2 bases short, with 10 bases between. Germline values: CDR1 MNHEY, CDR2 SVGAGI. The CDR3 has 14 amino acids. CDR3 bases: TGTGCCAGCAGTTACGTCGGGGCACCCTACGAGCAGTACTTC. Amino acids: CASSYVGAPYEQYF.

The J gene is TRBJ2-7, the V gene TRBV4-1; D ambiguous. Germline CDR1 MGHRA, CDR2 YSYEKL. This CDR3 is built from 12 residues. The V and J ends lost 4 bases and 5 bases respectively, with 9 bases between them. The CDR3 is CASSPGSNEQYF. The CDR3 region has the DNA TGCGCCAGCAGCCCCGGATCTAACGAGCAGTACTTC.

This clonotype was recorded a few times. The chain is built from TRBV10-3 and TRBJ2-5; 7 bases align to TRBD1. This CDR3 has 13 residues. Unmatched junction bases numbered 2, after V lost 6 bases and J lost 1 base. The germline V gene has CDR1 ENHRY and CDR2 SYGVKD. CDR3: CAISDRVQETQYF. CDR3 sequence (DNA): TGTGCCATCAGCGACAGGGTCCAAGAGACCCAGTACTTC.

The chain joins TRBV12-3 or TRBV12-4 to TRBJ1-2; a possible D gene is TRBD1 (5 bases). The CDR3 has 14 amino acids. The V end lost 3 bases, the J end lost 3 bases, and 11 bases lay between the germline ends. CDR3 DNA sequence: TGTGCCAGCAGTTTTTGGGGGGTCGACTATGGCTACACCTTC. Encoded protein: CASSFWGVDYGYTF.

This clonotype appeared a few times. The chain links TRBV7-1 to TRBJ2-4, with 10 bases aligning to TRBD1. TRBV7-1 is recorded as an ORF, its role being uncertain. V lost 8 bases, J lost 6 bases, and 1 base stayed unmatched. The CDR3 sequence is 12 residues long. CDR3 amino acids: CASGDRGNIQYF. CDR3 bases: TGTGCCAGCGGGGACAGGGGAAACATTCAGTACTTC.